This entry features one TCR beta chain sequence. These data are taken from a study of blood T cell repertoires in COVID-19. Overall study context: Nucleic acid was either cDNA or gDNA, and it came from T cells, B-cell-depleted T cells, or PBMCs.

CDR1 and CDR2 from the germline V gene are SGHNT and YENEEA. The CDR3 is 15 amino acids. V shed 5 bases, J shed 3 bases, and the junction held 8 bases outside the gene matches. Original handling: Reference gene primer amplification gave nucleated cell count estimates. The method was immunoSEQ multiplex PCR; TCRdb's version includes in-frame clones alone and lacks a portion of them. D and trimming come from the DNA, and the V and J calls and clone size come from that table. Counted here are some 80,000 clones, roughly four fifths occurring once; the ten biggest clones make up around 6.9%. The chain combines TRBV11-3 with TRBJ2-3; 7 positions match TRBD1. Specimen: peripheral blood. This receptor was obtained from a human donor in a cohort sampled during active COVID-19. The CDR3 is CASSLGGGGTDTQYF. CDR3 coding DNA: TGTGCCAGCAGCCTAGGGGGCGGCGGAACAGATACGCAGTATTTT.